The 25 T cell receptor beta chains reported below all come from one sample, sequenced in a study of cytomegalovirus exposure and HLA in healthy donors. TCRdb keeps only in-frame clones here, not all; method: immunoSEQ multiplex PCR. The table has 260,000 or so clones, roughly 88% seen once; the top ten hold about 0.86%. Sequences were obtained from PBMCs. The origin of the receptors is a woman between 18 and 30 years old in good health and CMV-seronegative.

The CDR3 loop is CASSYLDIADTQYF. The CDR3 DNA sequence: TGTGCCAGCAGTTACCTAGATATCGCAGATACGCAGTATTTT. The chain combines TRBV9 with TRBJ2-3; no reliable D call. Trimming took 5 bases from V and 4 from J, leaving 14 bases between them. This CDR3 contains 14 residues. The germline CDR1 and CDR2 sequences are SGDLS and YYNGEE.

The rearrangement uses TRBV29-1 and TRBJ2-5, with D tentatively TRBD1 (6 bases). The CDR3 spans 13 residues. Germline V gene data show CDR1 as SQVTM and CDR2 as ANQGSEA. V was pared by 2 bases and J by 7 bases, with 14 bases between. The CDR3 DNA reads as TGCAGCGTTGAATCCGTTTCCAGGGGGACCCAGTACTTC. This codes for CSVESVSRGTQYF.

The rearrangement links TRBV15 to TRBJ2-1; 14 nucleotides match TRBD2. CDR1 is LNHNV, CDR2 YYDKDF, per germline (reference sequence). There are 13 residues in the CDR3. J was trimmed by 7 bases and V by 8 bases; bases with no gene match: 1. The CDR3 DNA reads TGTGCCACCGGGACTAGCGGGAGAAATGAGCAGTTCTTC. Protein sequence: CATGTSGRNEQFF. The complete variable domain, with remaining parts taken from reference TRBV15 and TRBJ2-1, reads DAMVIQNPRYQVTQFGKPVTLSCSQTLNHNVMYWYQQKSSQAPKLLFHYYDKDFNNEADTPDNFQSRRPNTSFCFLDIRSPGLGDTAMYLCATGTSGRNEQFFGPGTRLTVL.

This CDR3 reads CASSSHYQETQYF. The CDR3 DNA reads as TGTGCCAGCAGCTCCCACTACCAAGAGACCCAGTACTTC. This sequence joins TRBV11-2 and TRBJ2-5; D gene unclear. V was trimmed by 4 bases and J by 0 bases, leaving 6 bases between them. CDR3 length equals 13 residues. From germline, CDR1 is SGHAT and CDR2 FQNNGV.

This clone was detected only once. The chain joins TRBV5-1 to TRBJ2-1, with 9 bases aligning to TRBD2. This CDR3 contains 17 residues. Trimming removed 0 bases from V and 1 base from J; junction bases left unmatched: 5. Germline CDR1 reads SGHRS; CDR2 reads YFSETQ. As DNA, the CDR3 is TGCGCCAGCAGCTTGGTTCCTACTAGCGGGTCCTACAATGAGCAGTTCTTC. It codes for CASSLVPTSGSYNEQFF.

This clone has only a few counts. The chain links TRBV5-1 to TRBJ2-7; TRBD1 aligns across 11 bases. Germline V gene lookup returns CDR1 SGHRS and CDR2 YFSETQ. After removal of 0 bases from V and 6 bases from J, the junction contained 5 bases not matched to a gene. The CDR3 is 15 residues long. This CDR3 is CASSLGVGTGGEQYF. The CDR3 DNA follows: TGCGCCAGCAGCTTGGGGGTCGGGACAGGGGGCGAGCAGTACTTC.

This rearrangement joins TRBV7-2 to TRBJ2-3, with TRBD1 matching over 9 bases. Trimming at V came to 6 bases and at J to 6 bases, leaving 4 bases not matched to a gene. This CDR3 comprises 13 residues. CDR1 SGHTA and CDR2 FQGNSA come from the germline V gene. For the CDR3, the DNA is TGTGCCAGCAGTGCTACAGGGGGCGATACGCAGTATTTT. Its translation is CASSATGGDTQYF.

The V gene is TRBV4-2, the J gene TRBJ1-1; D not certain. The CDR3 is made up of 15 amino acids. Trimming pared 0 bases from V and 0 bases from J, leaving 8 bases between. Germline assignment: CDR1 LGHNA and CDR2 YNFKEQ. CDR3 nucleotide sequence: TGTGCCAGCAGCCAAGATTTAACACTGAACACTGAAGCTTTCTTT. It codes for CASSQDLTLNTEAFF.

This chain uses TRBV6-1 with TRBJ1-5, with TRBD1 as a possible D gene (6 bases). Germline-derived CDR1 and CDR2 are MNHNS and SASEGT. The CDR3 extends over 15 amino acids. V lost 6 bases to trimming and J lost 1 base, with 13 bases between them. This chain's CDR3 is CASSARTVSNQPQHF. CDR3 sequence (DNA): TGTGCCAGCAGCGCTAGGACAGTCAGCAATCAGCCCCAGCATTTT.

CDR3 DNA: TGTGCCAGCAGTGAAGATTCCCCGGGACAGAGTTTCTATGGCTACACCTTC. As protein: CASSEDSPGQSFYGYTF. This sequence joins TRBV25-1 and TRBJ1-2; 7 bases line up with TRBD1. J lost 4 bases, V lost 2 bases, and 13 bases had no gene match. Germline CDR1 and CDR2: MGHDK and SYGVNS. CDR3 size: 17 residues.

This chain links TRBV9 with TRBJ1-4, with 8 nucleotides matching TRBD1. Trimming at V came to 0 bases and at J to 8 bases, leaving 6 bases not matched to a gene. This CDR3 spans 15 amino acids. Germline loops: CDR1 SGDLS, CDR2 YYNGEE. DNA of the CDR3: TGTGCCAGCAGCGTAGATGGACAGGGTGCGGAAAAACTGTTTTTT. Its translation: CASSVDGQGAEKLFF.

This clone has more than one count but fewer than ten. CDR3 loop: CASSPGTSPYEQYF. As DNA, the CDR3 is TGCGCCAGCAGCCCCGGGACTAGCCCCTACGAGCAGTACTTC. The J gene is TRBJ2-7, the V gene TRBV5-1, with TRBD2 matching over 9 bases. V shed 4 bases and J 2 bases; nucleotides not matched to a gene: 4. Germline values: CDR1 SGHRS, CDR2 YFSETQ. The CDR3 contains 14 residues.

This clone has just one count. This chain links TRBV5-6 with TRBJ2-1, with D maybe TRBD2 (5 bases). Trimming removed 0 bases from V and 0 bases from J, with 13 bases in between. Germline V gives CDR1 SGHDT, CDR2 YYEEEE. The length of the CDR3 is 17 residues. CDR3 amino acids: CASSLGWTQSSYNEQFF. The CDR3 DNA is TGTGCCAGCAGCTTGGGTTGGACTCAGAGCTCCTACAATGAGCAGTTCTTC.

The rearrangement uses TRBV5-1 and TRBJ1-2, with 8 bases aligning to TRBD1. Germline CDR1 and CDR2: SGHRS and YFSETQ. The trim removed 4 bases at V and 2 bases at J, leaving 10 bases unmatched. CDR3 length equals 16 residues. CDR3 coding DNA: TGCGCCAGCAGCCAACAAGGACAGGGTGGAAACTATGGCTACACCTTC. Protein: CASSQQGQGGNYGYTF.

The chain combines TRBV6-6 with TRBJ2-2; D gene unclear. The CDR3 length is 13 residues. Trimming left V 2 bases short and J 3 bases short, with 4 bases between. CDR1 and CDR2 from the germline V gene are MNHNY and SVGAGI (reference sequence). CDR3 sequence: CASSYVDTGELFF. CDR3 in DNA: TGTGCCAGCAGTTACGTCGACACCGGGGAGCTGTTTTTT.

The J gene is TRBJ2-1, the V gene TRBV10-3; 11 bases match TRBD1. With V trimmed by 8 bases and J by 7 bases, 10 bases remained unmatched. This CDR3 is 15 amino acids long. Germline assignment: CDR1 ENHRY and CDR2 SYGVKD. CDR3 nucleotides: TGTGCCATCGAATCATACGGGACAGGGGGAAATGAGCAGTTCTTC. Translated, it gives CAIESYGTGGNEQFF.

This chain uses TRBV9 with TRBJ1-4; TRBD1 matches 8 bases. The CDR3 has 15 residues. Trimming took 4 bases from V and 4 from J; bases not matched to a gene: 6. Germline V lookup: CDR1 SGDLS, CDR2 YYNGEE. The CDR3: CASSPQGQGNEKLFF. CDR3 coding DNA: TGTGCCAGCAGCCCCCAAGGACAGGGTAATGAAAAACTGTTTTTT.

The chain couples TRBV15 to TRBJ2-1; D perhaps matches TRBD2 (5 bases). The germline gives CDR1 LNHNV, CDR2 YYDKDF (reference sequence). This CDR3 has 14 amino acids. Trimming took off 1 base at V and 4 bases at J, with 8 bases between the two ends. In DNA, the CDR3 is TGTGCCACCAGCAGAGCCGGGATATACAATGAGCAGTTCTTC. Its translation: CATSRAGIYNEQFF.

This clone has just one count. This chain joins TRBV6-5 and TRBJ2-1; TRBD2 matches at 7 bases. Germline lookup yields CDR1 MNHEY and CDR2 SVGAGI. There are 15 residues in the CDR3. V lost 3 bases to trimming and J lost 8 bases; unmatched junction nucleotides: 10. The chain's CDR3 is CASSYWGGSTDEQFF. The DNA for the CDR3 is TGTGCCAGCAGTTATTGGGGCGGGAGTACGGATGAGCAGTTCTTC.

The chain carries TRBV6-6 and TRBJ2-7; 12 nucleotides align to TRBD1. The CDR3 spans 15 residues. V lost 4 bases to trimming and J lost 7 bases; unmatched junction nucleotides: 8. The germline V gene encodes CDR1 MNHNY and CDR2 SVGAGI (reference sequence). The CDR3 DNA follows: TGTGCCAGCAGTTCCGCGGGACAGGGGGCTCGGGAGCAGTACTTC. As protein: CASSSAGQGAREQYF.

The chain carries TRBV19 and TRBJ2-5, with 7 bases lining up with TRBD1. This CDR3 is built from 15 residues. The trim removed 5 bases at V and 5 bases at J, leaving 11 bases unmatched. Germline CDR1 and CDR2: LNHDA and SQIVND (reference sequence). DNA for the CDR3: TGTGCCAGTAGTCTGCGACAGGGTGGGGTGGAGACCCAGTACTTC. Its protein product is CASSLRQGGVETQYF.

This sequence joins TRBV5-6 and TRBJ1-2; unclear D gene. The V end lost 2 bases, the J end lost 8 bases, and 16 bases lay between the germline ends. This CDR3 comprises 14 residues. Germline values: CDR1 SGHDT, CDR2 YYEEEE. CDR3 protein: CASSLRFPSPGYTF. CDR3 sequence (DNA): TGTGCCAGCAGCTTACGGTTTCCGTCTCCCGGCTACACCTTC.

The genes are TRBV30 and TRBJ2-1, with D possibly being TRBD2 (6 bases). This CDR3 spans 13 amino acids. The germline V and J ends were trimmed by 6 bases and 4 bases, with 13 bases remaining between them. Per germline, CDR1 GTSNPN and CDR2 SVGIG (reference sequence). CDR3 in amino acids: CACIGAGYNEQFF. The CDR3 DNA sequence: TGTGCCTGCATTGGGGCGGGGTACAATGAGCAGTTCTTC.

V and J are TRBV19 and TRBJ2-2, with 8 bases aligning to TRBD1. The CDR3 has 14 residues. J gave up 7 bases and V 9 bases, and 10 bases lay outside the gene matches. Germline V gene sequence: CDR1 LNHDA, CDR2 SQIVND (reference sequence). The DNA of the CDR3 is TGTGCCAGCCGGTGGACAGGGTCCCACGGGGAGCTGTTTTTT. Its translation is CASRWTGSHGELFF.

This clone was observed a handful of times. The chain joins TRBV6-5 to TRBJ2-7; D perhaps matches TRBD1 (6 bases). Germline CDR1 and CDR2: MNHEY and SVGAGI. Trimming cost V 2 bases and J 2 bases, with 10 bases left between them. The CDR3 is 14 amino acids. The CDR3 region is CASSYARDTYEQYF. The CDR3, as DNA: TGTGCCAGCAGTTACGCCCGGGACACCTACGAGCAGTACTTC.